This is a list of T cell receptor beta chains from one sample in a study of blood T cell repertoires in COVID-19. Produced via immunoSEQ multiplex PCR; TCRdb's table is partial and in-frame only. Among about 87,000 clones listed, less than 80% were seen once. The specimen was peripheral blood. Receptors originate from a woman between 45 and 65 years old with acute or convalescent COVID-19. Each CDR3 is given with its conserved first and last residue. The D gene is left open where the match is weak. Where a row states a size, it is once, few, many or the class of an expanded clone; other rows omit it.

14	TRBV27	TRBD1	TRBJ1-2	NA	TGTGCCAGCAGCGTCATACAGGGGGCATATGGCTACACCTTC	CASSVIQGAYGYTF
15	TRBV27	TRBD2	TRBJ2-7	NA	TGTGCCAGCAGTCCTCTAGCGGGGAGCCGTTACGAGCAGTACTTC	CASSPLAGSRYEQYF
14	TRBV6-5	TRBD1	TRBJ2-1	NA	TGTGCCAGCAGTTACGAGCCAGGGGGCGATGAGCAGTTCTTC	CASSYEPGGDEQFF
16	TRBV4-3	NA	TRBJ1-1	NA	TGCGCCAGCAGCCAAGTAGTTCCAGGAAGGGGCACTGAAGCTTTCTTT	CASSQVVPGRGTEAFF
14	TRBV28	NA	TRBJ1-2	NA	TGTGCCAGCAGTCCTAGGGGGGGGTGGTATGGCTACACCTTC	CASSPRGGWYGYTF
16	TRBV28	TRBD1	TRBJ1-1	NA	TGTGCCAGCAGTTTACTCACAGGGGGCATGAACACTGAAGCTTTCTTT	CASSLLTGGMNTEAFF
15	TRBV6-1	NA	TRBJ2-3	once	TGTGCCAGCAGTGAAGCGATCAGGGTTCGCGATACGCAGTATTTT	CASSEAIRVRDTQYF
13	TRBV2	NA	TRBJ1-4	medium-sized	TGTGCCAGCACGCGGGACCATAATGAAAAACTGTTTTTT	CASTRDHNEKLFF
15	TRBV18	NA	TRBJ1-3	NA	TGTGCCAGCTCACCTGACAGCCTCTCTGGAAACACCATATATTTT	CASSPDSLSGNTIYF
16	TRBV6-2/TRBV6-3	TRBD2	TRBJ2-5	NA	TGTGCCAGCAGTGGACTAGGGGCGGGGGGCTTCGAGACCCAGTACTTC	CASSGLGAGGFETQYF
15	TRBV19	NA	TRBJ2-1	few	TGTGCCAGTAGTATGACAGCAGGCTCCTACAATGAGCAGTTCTTC	CASSMTAGSYNEQFF
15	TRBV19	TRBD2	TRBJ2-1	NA	TGTGCCAGTAGTAACGAGCGGGGGCCCTACAATGAGCAGTTCTTC	CASSNERGPYNEQFF
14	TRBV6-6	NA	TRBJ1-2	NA	TGTGCCAGCCGAAGGAAGGGGATGTCCTGGGGCTACACCTTC	CASRRKGMSWGYTF
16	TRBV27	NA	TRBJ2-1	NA	TGTGCCAGCAGCAACCCGAACAGGGCTTTCTACAATGAGCAGTTCTTC	CASSNPNRAFYNEQFF
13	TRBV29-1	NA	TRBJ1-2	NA	TGCAGCGTTGACCTTACAGGGAACTATGGCTACACCTTC	CSVDLTGNYGYTF
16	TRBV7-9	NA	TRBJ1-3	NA	TGTGCCAGCTATCCCTCAGGGGAACCGTTATCGGACACCATATATTTT	CASYPSGEPLSDTIYF
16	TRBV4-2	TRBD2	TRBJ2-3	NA	TGTGCCAGCAGCCAGACCGCGGGGGGGGGCACAGATACGCAGTATTTT	CASSQTAGGGTDTQYF
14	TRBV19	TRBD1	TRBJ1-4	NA	TGTGCCAGGACAGGGTACAGCACTAATGAAAAACTGTTTTTT	CARTGYSTNEKLFF
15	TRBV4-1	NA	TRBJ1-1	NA	TGCGCCAGCAGCTCCCCTGGGTCGGGAAACACTGAAGCTTTCTTT	CASSSPGSGNTEAFF
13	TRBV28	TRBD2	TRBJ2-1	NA	TGTGCCAGCATGGCGGGGGGGCGCTATGAGCAGTTCTTC	CASMAGGRYEQFF
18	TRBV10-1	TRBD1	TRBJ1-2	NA	TGCGCCAGCAGTGATTTCGACAGGGGGCTAAAGGAGGATTATGGCTACACCTTC	CASSDFDRGLKEDYGYTF
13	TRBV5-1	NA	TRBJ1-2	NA	TGCGCCAGCAGCTTGGCCACAGACTATGGCTACACCTTC	CASSLATDYGYTF
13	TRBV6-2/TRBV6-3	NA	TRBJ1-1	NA	TGTGCCAGCAGTTCCCCCAGGGGCACTGAAGCTTTCTTT	CASSSPRGTEAFF
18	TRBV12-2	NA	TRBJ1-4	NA	TGTGCAAGTCGCTTAGGAAGAGGACAGGGGGCCCGCAATGAAAAACTGTTTTTT	CASRLGRGQGARNEKLFF
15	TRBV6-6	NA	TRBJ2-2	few	TGTGCCAGCAGTGTACAGAGCCTGAACACCGGGGAGCTGTTTTTT	CASSVQSLNTGELFF
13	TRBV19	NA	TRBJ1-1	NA	TGTGCCAGTAGGCCCAGGGAGGGCACTGAAGCTTTCTTT	CASRPREGTEAFF
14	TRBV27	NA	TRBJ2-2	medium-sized	TGTGCCAGCAGTCCCCCGGGGGTCCCCGGGGAGCTGTTTTTT	CASSPPGVPGELFF
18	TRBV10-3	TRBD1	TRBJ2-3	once	TGTGCCATCACCCCAGGGGCCGGGACAGGGGTCCGCACAGATACGCAGTATTTT	CAITPGAGTGVRTDTQYF
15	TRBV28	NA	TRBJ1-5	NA	TGTGCCAGCAGTTTACCGTATACAGGCAATCAGCCCCAGCATTTT	CASSLPYTGNQPQHF
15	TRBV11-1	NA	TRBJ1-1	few	TGTGCCAGCAGCCCTACGCCGAGGGGGGGCACTGAAGCTTTCTTT	CASSPTPRGGTEAFF
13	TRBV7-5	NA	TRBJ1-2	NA	TGTGCCCTAAGGGGGCTGGCTAACTATGGCTACACCTTC	CALRGLANYGYTF
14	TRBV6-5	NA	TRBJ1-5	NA	TGTGCCAGCGGCCTGGCGGGATACAATCAGCCCCAGCATTTT	CASGLAGYNQPQHF
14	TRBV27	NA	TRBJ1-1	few	TGTGCCAGCAGCCCTCGGGAGGGTAGCACTGAAGCTTTCTTT	CASSPREGSTEAFF
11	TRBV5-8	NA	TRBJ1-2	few	TGTGCCAGCAGCACCAGCTATGGCTACACCTTC	CASSTSYGYTF
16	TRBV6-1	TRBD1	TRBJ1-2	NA	TGTGCCAGCAGTGGTGGGACAGGGGGCATAGGTTATGGCTACACCTTC	CASSGGTGGIGYGYTF
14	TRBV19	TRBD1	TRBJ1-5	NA	TGTGCCAGTAACGGACAGGGCCTGAGTCAGCCCCAGCATTTT	CASNGQGLSQPQHF
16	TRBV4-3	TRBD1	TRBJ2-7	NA	TGCGCCAGCAGCCAAGATCTCGGTACAGGGGCTCGCGAGCAGTACTTC	CASSQDLGTGAREQYF
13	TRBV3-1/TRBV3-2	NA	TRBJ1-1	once	TGTGCCAGCAGCCAAGCGGGTGTGCCTGAAGCTTTCTTT	CASSQAGVPEAFF
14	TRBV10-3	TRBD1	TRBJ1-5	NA	TGTGCCACCTCAGGGGGACAGTTGCCTTCAGCCCAGCATTTT	CATSGGQLPSAQHF
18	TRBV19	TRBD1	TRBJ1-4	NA	TGTGCCAGTGGAAATGCAAACCCGGGACAGGGTGGAGGAGAAAAACTGTTTTTT	CASGNANPGQGGGEKLFF